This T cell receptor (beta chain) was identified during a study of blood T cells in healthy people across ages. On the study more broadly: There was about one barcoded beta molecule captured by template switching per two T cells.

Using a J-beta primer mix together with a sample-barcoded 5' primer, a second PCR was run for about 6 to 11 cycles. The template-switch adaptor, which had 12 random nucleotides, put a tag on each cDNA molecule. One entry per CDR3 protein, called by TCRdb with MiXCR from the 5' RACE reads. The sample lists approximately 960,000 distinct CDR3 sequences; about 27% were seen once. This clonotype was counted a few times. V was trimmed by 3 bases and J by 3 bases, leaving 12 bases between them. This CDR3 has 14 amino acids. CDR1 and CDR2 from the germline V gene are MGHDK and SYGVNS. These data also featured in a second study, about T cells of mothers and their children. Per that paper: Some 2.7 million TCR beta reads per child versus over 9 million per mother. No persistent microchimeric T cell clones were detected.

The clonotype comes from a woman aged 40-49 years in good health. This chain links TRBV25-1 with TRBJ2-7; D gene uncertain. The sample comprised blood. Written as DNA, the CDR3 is TGTGCCAGCAGTGACTCGATCTCCTACTACGAGCAGTACTTC. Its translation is CASSDSISYYEQYF.